This T cell receptor (beta chain) stems from a study of tumor-infiltrating lymphocytes in primary liver carcinoma. The overall study: Regardless of tissue type, samples showed similar yields of roughly 3.65 to 8 million productive TCRbeta reads.

The CDR3 spans 16 residues. Trimming left V 1 base short and J 3 bases short, with 13 bases between. Germline assignment: CDR1 SGHRS and CDR2 YFSETQ. This clonotype was counted a few times. Its target is unknown. Findings and limits, study-wide: Present in all five tumor regions were only about 7.5-24% of the top clones. Reduced overlap was seen in tumor-adjacent and tumor-blood pairs versus tumor region pairs.

Unsorted bulk tissue, about 19-32 mg of it, served as the source for co-extraction of RNA and DNA. For each tumor, five separate regions were sampled. cDNA specific to TCR beta was made from approximately 0.55 ug of total RNA, with a constant-region primer employed for priming. Three rounds of nested multiplex PCR with slightly modified ARM-PCR produced TCR beta libraries. In the first two PCR rounds, TRBV1-TRBV30 forward primers were paired with a C-beta reverse primer, and each round lasted nine to ten cycles. TCRdb re-analysed the multiplex PCR reads in MiXCR, keeping a single row per CDR3 protein. The sample has approximately 79,000 distinct CDR3 sequences, approximately 70% seen once.

The chain uses TRBV5-1 and TRBJ2-2; no reliable D call. The sample was liver tumor tissue from sampling region 4. Subset of the sample: tumor region T4, right-lateral pole. The TCR was taken from a man between 40 and 49 years old with primary liver carcinoma and hepatitis B virus infection. The CDR3 sequence: CASSLRAIGYTGELFF. The DNA of the CDR3 is TGCGCCAGCAGCTTGCGGGCGATCGGGTACACCGGGGAGCTGTTTTTT.